Listed below are T cell receptor beta chains from one sample, sequenced in a study of control samples from healthy donors and cancer patients. The method was immunoSEQ multiplex PCR; TCRdb's version includes in-frame clones alone and lacks a portion of them. Found here are 50,000 to 55,000 clones, roughly 94% of them singletons; the top ten hold approximately 2.4%. The sample consisted of blood. These receptors came from a man aged 30-40 years in good health. The CDR3 runs from the conserved cysteine through the conserved F or W. A D gene is named only where the DNA matches it firmly. Only part of the rows carry a size: once, few, many, or a class if the clone is expanded.

clone_size	v_call	d_call	j_call	cdr3_nt	cdr3_aa
NA	TRBV28	NA	TRBJ2-7	TGTGCCAGCAGTTTAGCCGCTGTCGGCTACGAGCAGTACTTC	CASSLAAVGYEQYF
NA	TRBV19	TRBD1	TRBJ1-3	TGTGCCAGTAGTATCGACAGGGGCACGGGAAACACCATATATTTT	CASSIDRGTGNTIYF
NA	TRBV27	TRBD1	TRBJ1-2	TGTGCCAGCAGTAATGGAGGGGGCGGCGGCTACACCTTC	CASSNGGGGGYTF
NA	TRBV7-9	NA	TRBJ2-2	TGTGCCAGCAGCCCCCAGATCGGGGAGCTGTTTTTT	CASSPQIGELFF
NA	TRBV7-8	TRBD2	TRBJ2-5	TGTGCCAGCAGCCCCAGACAACCGCGGACTAGCGCATATAAACAAGAGACCCAGTACTTC	CASSPRQPRTSAYKQETQYF
NA	TRBV2	NA	TRBJ2-3	TGTGCCAGCAAGACCAGCACAGATACGCAGTATTTT	CASKTSTDTQYF
NA	TRBV28	NA	TRBJ1-5	TGTGCCAGCAGTTTTCCATCCGATAGCAATCAGCCCCAGCATTTT	CASSFPSDSNQPQHF
NA	TRBV5-4	TRBD2	TRBJ2-7	TGTGCCAGCAGCCTCATAGCGGGAGGTGGACTCTACGAGCAGTACTTC	CASSLIAGGGLYEQYF
NA	TRBV5-1	NA	TRBJ2-2	TGCGCCAGCAGGGGTCTCGGCGGGACCGGGGAGCTGTTTTTT	CASRGLGGTGELFF
NA	TRBV6-5	NA	TRBJ1-5	TGTGCCAGCGGGGGGTTCGGCCAGCCCCAGCATTTT	CASGGFGQPQHF
NA	TRBV7-2	NA	TRBJ2-7	TGTGCCAGCAGCTTAGGTCTAGCCCACGACGAGCAGTACTTC	CASSLGLAHDEQYF
NA	TRBV30	TRBD2	TRBJ2-6	TGTGCCTGGAGCGGGAGGGTTACTGGGGCCAACGTCCTGACTTTC	CAWSGRVTGANVLTF
NA	TRBV10-3	NA	TRBJ1-1	TGTGCCATCTTCGAGGGCACGGGAACTGAAGCTTTCTTT	CAIFEGTGTEAFF
NA	TRBV11-2	NA	TRBJ1-2	TGTGCCAGCAGCTTAGGGGGCGCCGGCTACACCTTC	CASSLGGAGYTF
NA	TRBV5-4	TRBD1	TRBJ2-7	TGTGCCAGCAACCGGGACAGGGGGCTGTACGAGCAGTACTTC	CASNRDRGLYEQYF
NA	TRBV5-1	NA	TRBJ2-5	TGCGCCAGCAGCTTTGTGGACAGTAAAGAGACCCAGTACTTC	CASSFVDSKETQYF
once	TRBV7-8	TRBD1	TRBJ1-2	TGTGCCAGCAGCATCGGACAGGTGTCTTATGGCTACACCTTC	CASSIGQVSYGYTF
NA	TRBV6-2/TRBV6-3	NA	TRBJ2-5	TGTGCCAGCAGTTACTCGGGGGCAGGTACGCAGACCCAGTACTTC	CASSYSGAGTQTQYF
NA	TRBV6-1	TRBD1	TRBJ2-7	TGTGCCAGCAGTGAATTAGCGGACAGGGGAAAAGAGCAGTACTTC	CASSELADRGKEQYF
NA	TRBV29-1	TRBD2	TRBJ2-2	TGCAGCGTTGAAGGGACTAGCGGGAGGAGCGGGGAGCTGTTTTTT	CSVEGTSGRSGELFF
NA	TRBV18	NA	TRBJ2-1	TGTGCCAGCTCACCACGTGCGGGGATCAATGAGCAGTTCTTC	CASSPRAGINEQFF
NA	TRBV4-2	NA	TRBJ2-1	TGTGCCAGCAGCCAAGAACCCCGGGGATTGGGCAATGAGCAGTTCTTC	CASSQEPRGLGNEQFF
NA	TRBV6-5	NA	TRBJ2-2	TGTGCCAGCAGTTACCAAGTAACCGGGGAGCTGTTTTTT	CASSYQVTGELFF
NA	TRBV6-5	NA	TRBJ2-2	TGTGCCAGCAGCCAGACAGCGAACACCGGGGAGCTGTTTTTT	CASSQTANTGELFF
NA	TRBV28	NA	TRBJ1-5	TGTGCCAGCAGTTTGGGCCTCGGGAGCAATCAGCCCCAGCATTTT	CASSLGLGSNQPQHF
NA	TRBV7-2	NA	TRBJ1-6	TGTGCCAGCAGCCCGCACCAAGCAAGCTCCTATAATTCACCCCTCCACTTT	CASSPHQASSYNSPLHF
NA	TRBV5-5	NA	TRBJ1-5	TGTGCCAGCAGCTTGTACCAGGGAGTGGCAAGCAATCAGCCCCAGCATTTT	CASSLYQGVASNQPQHF
NA	TRBV19	NA	TRBJ2-7	TGTGCCAGTAGTATGGGGGACGGACCCTACTACGAGCAGTACTTC	CASSMGDGPYYEQYF
NA	TRBV5-1	NA	TRBJ1-1	TGCGCCAGCAGCCCGTCACGGGTGGCGAGGAACACTGAAGCTTTCTTT	CASSPSRVARNTEAFF
NA	TRBV18	NA	TRBJ1-5	TGTGCCAGCTCACCATCAGACACCCTGAGAAACCAGCCCCAGCATTTT	CASSPSDTLRNQPQHF
once	TRBV27	NA	TRBJ2-2	TGTGCCAGCAGTCTAAGGAAGGGGGCCGGGGAGCTGTTTTTT	CASSLRKGAGELFF
NA	TRBV5-1	TRBD1	TRBJ1-1	TGCGCCAGCAGCGCTAGGACAGGGGAGAACACTGAAGCTTTCTTT	CASSARTGENTEAFF
NA	TRBV6-5	NA	TRBJ2-2	TGTGCCAGCAGGCTACAGGGGGGGGACACCGGGGAGCTGTTTTTT	CASRLQGGDTGELFF
NA	TRBV11-2	TRBD1	TRBJ1-1	TGTGCCAGCAGTCCAGGACAGGGTAAGATGAACACTGAAGCTTTCTTT	CASSPGQGKMNTEAFF
NA	TRBV7-3	NA	TRBJ2-7	TGTGCCAGCAGCTTAGCAGGGCGCTCCTACGAGCAGTACTTC	CASSLAGRSYEQYF
NA	TRBV6-2/TRBV6-3	NA	TRBJ1-5	TGTGCCAGCAGTTACCGGGGGCAAAATGGCGGGCCCCAGCATTTT	CASSYRGQNGGPQHF
once	TRBV18	NA	TRBJ2-5	TGTGCCAGCTCAGAGACAGTGGGCGGTGAGACCCAGTACTTC	CASSETVGGETQYF
NA	TRBV11-3	NA	TRBJ2-2	TGTGCCAGCAGCTCTCCCTACTCGATTCGCGGGGAGCTGTTTTTT	CASSSPYSIRGELFF
NA	TRBV29-1	TRBD2	TRBJ2-1	TGCAGCGTTGCGTTCGGGAGGGCGTTCGATGAGCAGTTCTTC	CSVAFGRAFDEQFF